This T cell receptor beta chain stems from a study of T-cell memory formation after mild COVID-19. Findings of the study overall: Clonal second-wave expansions that peaked on day 37 had unconfirmed SARS-CoV-2 specificity. A balance of CD4 and CD8 characterized clones contracting day 15 to 85, whereas later expanders leaned CD4+. Memory cells collected pre-infection included some clones that later responded, suggesting cross-reactive memory joined.

Concerning this clonotype: The antigen remains undetermined.

TCRdb re-analysed the 5' RACE reads in MiXCR, keeping a single row per CDR3 protein. The table includes around 130,000 distinct CDR3 sequences, approximately 16% detected once. V lost 0 bases, J lost 15 bases, and 10 bases stayed unmatched. The germline CDR1 and CDR2 sequences are GTSNPN and SVGIG (reference sequence). This CDR3 region has 13 residues. The genes are TRBV30 and TRBJ2-1; TRBD1 matches at 8 bases. The TCR was taken from an adult woman who had mild COVID-19 (a few samples of this study predate the infection). Cell type and time point are not known. The sample consisted of PBMCs or a T cell subset sorted from them (not recorded which). The CDR3 reads CAWSVHQGTGGFF. The CDR3, as DNA: TGTGCCTGGAGTGTACATCAGGGAACAGGGGGGTTCTTC.